This note documents a single T cell receptor beta chain sequence. The clone's antigen remains unknown. Nothing much larger sits one base from this clone, and base qualities are not available. This entry belongs to a study of control samples from healthy donors and cancer patients (dated by TCRdb to 2018 to 2021). Library method: the immunoSEQ multiplex PCR assay. This immuneACCESS table, as held by TCRdb, lists in-frame sequences with V and J called but not all clones. Of the missing ones, under half trace to an unresolved V gene in checked studies; the others have no known cause. Here the sample has around 76,000 clones; 94% occur a single time. 6.2% of the sample belongs to the ten largest clones. This TCR came from a woman aged 35 to 49 in good health. The sample comprised blood.

The CDR3 has the sequence CSVDPYGGEGIGNYGYTF. The DNA sequence is as follows: TGCAGCGTTGACCCGTATGGGGGTGAGGGGATCGGTAACTATGGCTACACCTTC. This chain joins TRBV29-1 to TRBJ1-2; the D gene is perhaps TRBD1, on 5 matching bases. Taken from cysteine to phenylalanine, the CDR3 has 18 residues. Only CDR3 DNA is held: 54 bases, read in frame from base 1. Trimming at the junction amounts to 3 bases on V and 1 base on J, and the germline ends lie 24 bases apart. The germline V gene provides CDR1 SQVTM and CDR2 ANQGSEA. The full variable domain, completed from the reference TRBV29-1 and TRBJ1-2 proteins outside the CDR3, reads SAVISQKPSRDICQRGTSLTIQCQVDSQVTMMFWYRQQPGQSLTLIATANQGSEATYESGFVIDKFPISRPNLTFSTLTVSNMSPEDSSIYLCSVDPYGGEGIGNYGYTFGSGTRLTVV.